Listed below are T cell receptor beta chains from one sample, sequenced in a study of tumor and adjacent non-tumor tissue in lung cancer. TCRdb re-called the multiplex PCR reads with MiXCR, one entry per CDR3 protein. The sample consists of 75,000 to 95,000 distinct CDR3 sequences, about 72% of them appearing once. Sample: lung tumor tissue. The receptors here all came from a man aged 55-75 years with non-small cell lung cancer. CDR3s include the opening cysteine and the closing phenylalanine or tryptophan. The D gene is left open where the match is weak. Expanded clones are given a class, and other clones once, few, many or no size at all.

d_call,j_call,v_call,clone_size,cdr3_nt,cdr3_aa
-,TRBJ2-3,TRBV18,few,TGTGCCAGCTCACCACGGATCGGGTCTAGCACAGATACGCAGTATTTT,CASSPRIGSSTDTQYF
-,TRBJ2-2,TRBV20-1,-,TGCACTGCTAGAACGGATCGAGGGACCGGGGAGCTGTTTTTT,CTARTDRGTGELFF
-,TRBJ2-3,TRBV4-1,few,TGCGCCAGTAGCCAAGACCAGGGTAGTAATCAGCCCCAGTATTTT,CASSQDQGSNQPQYF
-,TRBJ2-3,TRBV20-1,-,TGCAGTGCTAGAGAACTATCGGAGGGAAGAGATACGCAGTATTTT,CSARELSEGRDTQYF
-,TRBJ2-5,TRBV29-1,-,TGCAGCTCAAGGCGCCAAGAGGCCCAGTACTTC,CSSRRQEAQYF
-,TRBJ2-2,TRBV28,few,TGTGCCAGCAGCCGGGACTTGAACACCGGGGAGCTGTTTTTT,CASSRDLNTGELFF
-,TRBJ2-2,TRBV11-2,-,TGTGCCAGCAGCCCGGACACCACAAGCTGGGAGCTGTTTTTT,CASSPDTTSWELFF
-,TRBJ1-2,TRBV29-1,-,TGCAGCGTTGTCCACAGCTATAACTATGGCTACACCTTC,CSVVHSYNYGYTF
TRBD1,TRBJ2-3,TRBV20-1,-,TGCAGTGCTTCGACAGGGGTGGGGCCATATACGCAGTATTTT,CSASTGVGPYTQYF
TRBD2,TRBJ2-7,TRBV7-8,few,TGTGCCAGCAGCCTTTCTAGCGGGAGGATGAGCGAGCAGTACTTC,CASSLSSGRMSEQYF
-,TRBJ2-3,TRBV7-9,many,TGTGCCAGCAGCTGGCCTCTAAAGGATACGCAGTATTTT,CASSWPLKDTQYF
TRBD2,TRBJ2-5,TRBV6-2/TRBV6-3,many,TGTGCCAGCAGTTCGAGGCGGGGGATGGAGACCCAGTACTTC,CASSSRRGMETQYF
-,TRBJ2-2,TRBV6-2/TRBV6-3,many,TGTGCCAGCAGTTGGGAAGGGCAGAACACCGGGGAGCTGTTTTTT,CASSWEGQNTGELFF
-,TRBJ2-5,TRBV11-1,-,TGTGCCAGCAGCGAAGACAGGTTGGTCCAAGAGACTCAGTACTTT,CASSEDRLVQETQYF
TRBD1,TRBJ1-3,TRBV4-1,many,TGCGCCAGCAGCCAAGCCCCGGGACAGGGGATAAGAAACACCATATATTTT,CASSQAPGQGIRNTIYF
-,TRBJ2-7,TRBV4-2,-,TGTGCCAGCTGCCAAGATGTGAGCTTCTACGAGCAGTACTTC,CASCQDVSFYEQYF
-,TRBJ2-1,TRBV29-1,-,TGCAGCGTCGCTCGGAACAGCTGGAGTGAGCAGTTATTC,CSVARNSWSEQLF
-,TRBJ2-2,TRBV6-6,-,TGTGCCAGCACCTATGAGGGGACCGGGGAGCTGTTTTTT,CASTYEGTGELFF
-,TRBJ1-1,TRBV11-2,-,TGTGCCAGCAGCTTAGCTTCCTGTGTGGCTTTCTTT,CASSLASCVAFF
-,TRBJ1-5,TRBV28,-,TGTGCCAGCAAGAAAGGAAAGGTTTATTGGGTCTATAGCGATCAGCCCCAGCATTTC,CASKKGKVYWVYSDQPQHF
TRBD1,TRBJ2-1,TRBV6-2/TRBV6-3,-,TGTGCCAGCAGTGGGACATGGACAGGGCCCTACAATGGGCAGTTCTTC,CASSGTWTGPYNGQFF
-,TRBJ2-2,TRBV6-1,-,TGTGCCAGCAGTGAAGCGCTTCGAGGGCCTCTCGGGGAGCTGTTTTTT,CASSEALRGPLGELFF
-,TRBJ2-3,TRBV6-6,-,TGTGCAAGCAGTTACGGGGAAGATAGTATCTACACAGATACGCAGTATTTT,CASSYGEDSIYTDTQYF
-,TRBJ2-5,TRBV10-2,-,TGCGCCAGCGGTCAAAGCTATCAAGAGATCCAATACTTC,CASGQSYQEIQYF
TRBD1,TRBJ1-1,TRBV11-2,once,TGTGCCAGCAGCTTAGAGGGGACAGGGATAAGTCTCAACGCTGAAGCTTTCTTT,CASSLEGTGISLNAEAFF
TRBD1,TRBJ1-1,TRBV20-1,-,TGCAGTGCTAGAGGTTTTGCAGGGGGGTCAAACACTGAAGCTTTCTTT,CSARGFAGGSNTEAFF
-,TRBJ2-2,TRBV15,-,TGTACCACCAACTCGGAGGGGCCCGGGGAGCTGTTTTTT,CTTNSEGPGELFF
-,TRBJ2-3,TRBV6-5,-,TGTGTCAGCACCGTACTATGGGATGATACGCAGTATTTT,CVSTVLWDDTQYF
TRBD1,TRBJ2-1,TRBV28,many,TGTGCCAGCAGTTTCAGGGGGCCTTGGGACAATGAGCAGTTCTTC,CASSFRGPWDNEQFF
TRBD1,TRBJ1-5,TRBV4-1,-,TGCGCCAGCGACCAAGATCTTGACAGGGCTAGACAGCCCCAGCATTTT,CASDQDLDRARQPQHF
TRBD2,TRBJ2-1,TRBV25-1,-,TGTGCCAGCAGTGAGGGTGGGAGACTAGCGTTTAATGAGCAGTTCTTC,CASSEGGRLAFNEQFF
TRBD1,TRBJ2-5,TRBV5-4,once,TGTACCAGCAGTCAGGGACAGCAAGAGGCCCAGTACTTC,CTSSQGQQEAQYF
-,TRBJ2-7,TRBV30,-,TGTGCCTGGACCCGTGGGGGAGGCATCTACGTGCAGTACTTC,CAWTRGGGIYVQYF
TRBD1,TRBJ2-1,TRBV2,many,TGTGCCAGCGCCGGACAGGGACTCAATGAGCAGTTCTTC,CASAGQGLNEQFF
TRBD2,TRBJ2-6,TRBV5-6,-,TGTGCCAGCAGCTTGAGTAGCGGGAGATCTGGGGACAAGGTCCTGACTTTC,CASSLSSGRSGDKVLTF
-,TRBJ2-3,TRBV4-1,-,TGCGCCAGCAGCCAAGGATGTAGCGGTTCAAGAGATATGCAGTATTTT,CASSQGCSGSRDMQYF
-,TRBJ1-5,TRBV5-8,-,TGTGCCAGCAGCGGCGGGACAAGCAATCAGCCCCAGCATTTT,CASSGGTSNQPQHF
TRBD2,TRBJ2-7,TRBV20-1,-,TGCAGTGCTTATAAACTAGCGGGAGGGCAGTTCCTAAACGAGCAGTACTTC,CSAYKLAGGQFLNEQYF
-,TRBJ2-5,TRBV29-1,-,TGCAGCGTCGTCGTAGGTTACCAAGAGGCCCAGTACTTC,CSVVVGYQEAQYF
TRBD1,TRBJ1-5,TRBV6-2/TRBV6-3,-,TGTGCCAGCAGCTTTAAGGGACAGGGTTATCAGCCCCATCATTTT,CASSFKGQGYQPHHF
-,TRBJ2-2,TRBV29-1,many,TGCAGCGTTCGACACGACACCTCAAACACCGGGGAGCTGTTTTTT,CSVRHDTSNTGELFF
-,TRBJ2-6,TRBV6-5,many,TGTGCCAGCAAGGGACTTGAAGCAGGAATCGTCCTGACTTTC,CASKGLEAGIVLTF
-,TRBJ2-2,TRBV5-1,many,TGCGCCAGCAGCTTGGAAGTTCGGGGCACCGGGGAGCTGTTTTTT,CASSLEVRGTGELFF
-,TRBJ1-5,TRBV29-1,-,TGCAGCGTTGTTTCCGTGGAGCGTCAGCTCCAGCATTTT,CSVVSVERQLQHF
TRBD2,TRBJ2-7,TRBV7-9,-,TGTGCCAGCAGCTCGGGACTAGCGGGCTCCTACGAGCAGTACTTC,CASSSGLAGSYEQYF
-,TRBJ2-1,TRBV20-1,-,TGCAGTGCTGGAATGGTAGCAGGGGTGGTGGGCTACAATGAGCAGTTCTTC,CSAGMVAGVVGYNEQFF
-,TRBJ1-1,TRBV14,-,TGTGCAAGCGAATCAACAGCCGACGGGGGGGCCACTGAAGCTTTCTTT,CASESTADGGATEAFF
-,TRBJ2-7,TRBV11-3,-,TGTGCCAGCAGCTACACCGAGACTACCTTATACGAGCAGTACTTC,CASSYTETTLYEQYF
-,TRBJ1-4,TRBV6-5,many,TGTGCCAGCCGGGACTTAACTAATGAAAAACTGTTTTTT,CASRDLTNEKLFF
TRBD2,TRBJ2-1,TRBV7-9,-,TGTGCCAGCAGCCCCCACACCGGGACTAGCGGGACGAATGAGCAGTTCTTC,CASSPHTGTSGTNEQFF
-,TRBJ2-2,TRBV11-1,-,-,CAGSSSAGELFF
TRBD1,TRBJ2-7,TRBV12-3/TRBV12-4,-,TGTGCCAGCAGTAGGACAGGGAGAACCCACGAGCAGAACTTC,CASSRTGRTHEQNF
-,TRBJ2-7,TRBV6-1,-,TGTGCCAGCAGTCGGTACAGCGGCTCCTACGAGCAGCACTTC,CASSRYSGSYEQHF
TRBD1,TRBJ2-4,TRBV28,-,TGTGCCAGCAGTGGAGGGGGACAGGGCGGAAACATTCAGTACTTC,CASSGGGQGGNIQYF
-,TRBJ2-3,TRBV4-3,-,TGCACCAGCAGCTCTCGACTAGTGGTCACAGATACGCAGTATTTT,CTSSSRLVVTDTQYF
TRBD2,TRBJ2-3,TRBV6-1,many,TGTGCCAGCAGTGAAGAGTGGCGGGGGACAGATACGCAGTATTTT,CASSEEWRGTDTQYF
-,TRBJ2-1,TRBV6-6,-,TGTGTCAGCAGTATGGGGCGGAATGAGCAGTTCTTC,CVSSMGRNEQFF